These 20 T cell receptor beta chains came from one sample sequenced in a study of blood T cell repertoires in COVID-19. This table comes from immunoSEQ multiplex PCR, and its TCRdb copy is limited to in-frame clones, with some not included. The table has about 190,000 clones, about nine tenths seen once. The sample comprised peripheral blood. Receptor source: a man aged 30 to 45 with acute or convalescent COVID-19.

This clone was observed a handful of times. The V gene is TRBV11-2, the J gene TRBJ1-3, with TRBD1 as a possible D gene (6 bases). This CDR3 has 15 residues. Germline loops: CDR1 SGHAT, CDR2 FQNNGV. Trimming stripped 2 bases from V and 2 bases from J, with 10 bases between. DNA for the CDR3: TGTGCCAGCAGCTTATCCAGGGGCCCTGGAAACACCATATATTTT. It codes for CASSLSRGPGNTIYF. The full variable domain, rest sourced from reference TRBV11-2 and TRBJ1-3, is EAGVAQSPRYKIIEKRQSVAFWCNPISGHATLYWYQQILGQGPKLLIQFQNNGVVDDSQLPKDRFSAERLKGVDSTLKIQPAKLEDSAVYLCASSLSRGPGNTIYFGEGSWLTVV.

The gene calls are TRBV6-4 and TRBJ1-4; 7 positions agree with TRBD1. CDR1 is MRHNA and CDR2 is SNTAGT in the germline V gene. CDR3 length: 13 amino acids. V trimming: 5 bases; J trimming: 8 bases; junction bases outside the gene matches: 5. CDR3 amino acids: CASSRDRGEKLFF. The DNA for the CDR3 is TGTGCCAGCAGTAGGGACAGAGGCGAAAAACTGTTTTTT.

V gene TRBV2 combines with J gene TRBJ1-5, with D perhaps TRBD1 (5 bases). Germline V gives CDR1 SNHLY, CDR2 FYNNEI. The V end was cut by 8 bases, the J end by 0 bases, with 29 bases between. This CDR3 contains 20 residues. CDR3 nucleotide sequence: TGTGCCAGCGATGGTAGGAGGCCAGGGAGGGATATGCGTAGCAATCAGCCCCAGCATTTT. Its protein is CASDGRRPGRDMRSNQPQHF.

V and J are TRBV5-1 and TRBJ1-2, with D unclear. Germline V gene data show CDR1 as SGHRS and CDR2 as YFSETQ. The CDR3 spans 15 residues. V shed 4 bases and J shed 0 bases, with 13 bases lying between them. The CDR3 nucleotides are TGCGCCAGCAGCCCCGACGGGGTTTCTAACTATGGCTACACCTTC. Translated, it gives CASSPDGVSNYGYTF.

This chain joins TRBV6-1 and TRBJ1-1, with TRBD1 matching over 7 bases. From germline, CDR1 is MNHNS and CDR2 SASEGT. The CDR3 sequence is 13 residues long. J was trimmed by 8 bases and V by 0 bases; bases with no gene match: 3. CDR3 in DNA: TGTGCCAGCAGTGAAGCGGGGGACAGAGAAGCTTTCTTT. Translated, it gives CASSEAGDREAFF.

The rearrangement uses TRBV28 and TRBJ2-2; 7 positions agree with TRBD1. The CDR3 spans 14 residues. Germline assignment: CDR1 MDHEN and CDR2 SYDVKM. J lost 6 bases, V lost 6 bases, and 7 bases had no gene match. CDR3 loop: CASRLQGSSGELFF. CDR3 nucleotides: TGTGCCAGCAGGTTACAGGGGTCGTCCGGGGAGCTGTTTTTT.

CDR3 amino acids: CASSLLIMPSSYEQYF. In DNA, the CDR3 is TGTGCCAGCAGCCTACTTATAATGCCTAGCTCTTACGAGCAGTACTTC. The V and J genes are TRBV4-2 and TRBJ2-7, with a possible D match to TRBD2 (5 bases). This CDR3 has 16 residues. Trimming removed 4 bases at V and 4 bases at J, with 20 bases between. Germline assignment: CDR1 LGHNA and CDR2 YNFKEQ.

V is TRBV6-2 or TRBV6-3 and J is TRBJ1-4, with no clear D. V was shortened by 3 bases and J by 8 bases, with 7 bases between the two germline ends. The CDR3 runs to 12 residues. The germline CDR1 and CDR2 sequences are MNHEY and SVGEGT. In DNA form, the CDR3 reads TGTGCCAGCAGTTATCGTCCGGAAAAACTGTTTTTT. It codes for CASSYRPEKLFF.

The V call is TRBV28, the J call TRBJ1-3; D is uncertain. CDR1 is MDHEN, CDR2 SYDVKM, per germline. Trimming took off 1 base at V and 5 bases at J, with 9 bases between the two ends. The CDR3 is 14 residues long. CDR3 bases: TGTGCCAGCAGTTTATTTGGCCAAAGAAACACCATATATTTT. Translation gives CASSLFGQRNTIYF.

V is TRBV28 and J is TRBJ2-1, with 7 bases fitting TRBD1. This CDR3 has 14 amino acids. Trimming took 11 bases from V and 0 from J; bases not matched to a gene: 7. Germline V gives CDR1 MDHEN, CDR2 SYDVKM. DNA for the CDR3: TGTGCCGACGCCGGGACAGACTCCTACAATGAGCAGTTCTTC. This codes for CADAGTDSYNEQFF.

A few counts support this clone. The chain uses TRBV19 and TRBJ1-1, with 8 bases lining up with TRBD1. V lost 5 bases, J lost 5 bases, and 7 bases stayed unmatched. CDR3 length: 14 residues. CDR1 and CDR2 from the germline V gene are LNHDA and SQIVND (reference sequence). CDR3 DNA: TGTGCCAGTAGTTTCGACAGGGGTAGGACTGAAGCTTTCTTT. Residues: CASSFDRGRTEAFF.

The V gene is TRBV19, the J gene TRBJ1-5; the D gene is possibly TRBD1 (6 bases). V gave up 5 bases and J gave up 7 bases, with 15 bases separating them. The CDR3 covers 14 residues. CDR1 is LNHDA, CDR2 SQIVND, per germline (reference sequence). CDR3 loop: CASSVQGMGQPQHF. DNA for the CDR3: TGTGCCAGTAGTGTTCAGGGGATGGGGCAGCCCCAGCATTTT.

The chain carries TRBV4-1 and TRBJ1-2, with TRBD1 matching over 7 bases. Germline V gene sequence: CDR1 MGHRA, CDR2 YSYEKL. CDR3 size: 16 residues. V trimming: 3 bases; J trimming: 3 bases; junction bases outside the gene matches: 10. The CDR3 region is CASSQRARQGDYGYTF. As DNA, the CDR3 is TGCGCCAGCAGCCAGAGAGCGAGACAGGGCGACTATGGCTACACCTTC.

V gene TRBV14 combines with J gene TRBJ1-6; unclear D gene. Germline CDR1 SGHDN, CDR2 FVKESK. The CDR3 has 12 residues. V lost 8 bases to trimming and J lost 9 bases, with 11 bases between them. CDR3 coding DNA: TGTGCCAGCGGTTTACTTAGTTCACCCCTCCACTTT. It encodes CASGLLSSPLHF.

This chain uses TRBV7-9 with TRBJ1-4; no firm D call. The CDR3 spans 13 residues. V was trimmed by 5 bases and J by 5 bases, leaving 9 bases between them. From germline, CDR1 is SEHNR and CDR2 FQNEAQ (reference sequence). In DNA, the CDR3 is TGTGCCAGCAGCCCCGAACTAAATGAAAAACTGTTTTTT. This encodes CASSPELNEKLFF.

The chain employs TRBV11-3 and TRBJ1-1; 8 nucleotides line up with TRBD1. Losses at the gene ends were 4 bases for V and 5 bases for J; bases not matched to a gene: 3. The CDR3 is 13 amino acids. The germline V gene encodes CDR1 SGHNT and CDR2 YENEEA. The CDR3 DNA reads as TGTGCCAGCAGCTATCGACAGGGGACTGAAGCTTTCTTT. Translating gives CASSYRQGTEAFF.

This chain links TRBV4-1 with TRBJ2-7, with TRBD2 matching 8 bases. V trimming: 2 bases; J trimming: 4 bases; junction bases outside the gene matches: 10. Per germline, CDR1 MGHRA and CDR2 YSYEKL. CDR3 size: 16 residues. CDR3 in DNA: TGCGCCAGCAGCCAACTCCCCGGGACTAGTCGATACGAGCAGTACTTC. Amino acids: CASSQLPGTSRYEQYF.

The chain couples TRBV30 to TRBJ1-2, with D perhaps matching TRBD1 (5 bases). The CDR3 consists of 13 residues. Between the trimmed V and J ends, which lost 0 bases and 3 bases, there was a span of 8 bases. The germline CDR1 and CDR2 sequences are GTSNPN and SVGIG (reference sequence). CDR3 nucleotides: TGTGCCTGGAGTGTTCGGGGGTACTATGGCTACACCTTC. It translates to CAWSVRGYYGYTF.

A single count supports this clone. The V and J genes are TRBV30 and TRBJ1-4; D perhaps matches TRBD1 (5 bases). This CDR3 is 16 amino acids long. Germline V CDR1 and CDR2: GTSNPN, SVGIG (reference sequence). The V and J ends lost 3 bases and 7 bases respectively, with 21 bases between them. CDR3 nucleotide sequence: TGTGCCTGGAGATGGGACTCGGTCGATCGGGCTGAAAAACTGTTTTTT. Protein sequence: CAWRWDSVDRAEKLFF. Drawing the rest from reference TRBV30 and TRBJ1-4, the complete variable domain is SQTIHQWPATLVQPVGSPLSLECTVEGTSNPNLYWYRQAAGRGLQLLFYSVGIGQISSEVPQNLSASRPQDRQFILSSKKLLLSDSGFYLCAWRWDSVDRAEKLFFGSGTQLSVL.

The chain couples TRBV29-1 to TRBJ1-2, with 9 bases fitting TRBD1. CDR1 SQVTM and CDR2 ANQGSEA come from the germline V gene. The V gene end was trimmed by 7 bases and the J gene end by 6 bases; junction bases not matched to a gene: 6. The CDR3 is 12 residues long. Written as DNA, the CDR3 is TGCAGCGGGGGACAGGGAGAGGATGGCTACACCTTC. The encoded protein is CSGGQGEDGYTF. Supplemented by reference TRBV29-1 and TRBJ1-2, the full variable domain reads SAVISQKPSRDICQRGTSLTIQCQVDSQVTMMFWYRQQPGQSLTLIATANQGSEATYESGFVIDKFPISRPNLTFSTLTVSNMSPEDSSIYLCSGGQGEDGYTFGSGTRLTVV.